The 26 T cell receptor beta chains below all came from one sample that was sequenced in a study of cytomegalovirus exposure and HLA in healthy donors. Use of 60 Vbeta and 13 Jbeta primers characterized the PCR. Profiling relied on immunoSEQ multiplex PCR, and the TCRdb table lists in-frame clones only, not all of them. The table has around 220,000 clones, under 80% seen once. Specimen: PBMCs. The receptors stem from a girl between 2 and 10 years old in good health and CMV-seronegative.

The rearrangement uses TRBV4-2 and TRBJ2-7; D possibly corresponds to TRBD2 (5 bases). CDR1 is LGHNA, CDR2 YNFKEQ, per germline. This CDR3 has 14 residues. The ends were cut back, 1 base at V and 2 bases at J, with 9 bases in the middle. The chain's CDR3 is CASSQGRIAYEQYF. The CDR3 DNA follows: TGTGCCAGCAGCCAAGGGAGGATTGCCTACGAGCAGTACTTC.

The chain's CDR3 is CASSWGLAGSYQETQYF. CDR3 nucleotides: TGTGCCAGCAGCTGGGGACTAGCGGGATCGTACCAAGAGACCCAGTACTTC. V gene TRBV7-6 combines with J gene TRBJ2-5, with 13 bases lining up with TRBD2. This CDR3 contains 17 residues. Trimming removed 4 bases from V and 0 bases from J; junction bases left unmatched: 5. The V gene's germline CDR1 is SGHVS and CDR2 FNYEAQ.

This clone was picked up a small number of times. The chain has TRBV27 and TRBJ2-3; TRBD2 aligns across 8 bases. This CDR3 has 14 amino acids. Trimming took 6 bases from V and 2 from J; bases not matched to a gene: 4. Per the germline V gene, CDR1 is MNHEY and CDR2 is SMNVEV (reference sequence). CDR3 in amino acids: CASRLAVNTDTQYF. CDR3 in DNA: TGTGCCAGCAGACTAGCGGTAAACACAGATACGCAGTATTTT.

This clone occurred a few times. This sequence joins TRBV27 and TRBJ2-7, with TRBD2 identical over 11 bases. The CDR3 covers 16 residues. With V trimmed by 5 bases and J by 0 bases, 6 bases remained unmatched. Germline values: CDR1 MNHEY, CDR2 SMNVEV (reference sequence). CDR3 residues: CASSESSGGPSYEQYF. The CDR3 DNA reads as TGTGCCAGCAGTGAATCTAGCGGGGGGCCCTCCTACGAGCAGTACTTC.

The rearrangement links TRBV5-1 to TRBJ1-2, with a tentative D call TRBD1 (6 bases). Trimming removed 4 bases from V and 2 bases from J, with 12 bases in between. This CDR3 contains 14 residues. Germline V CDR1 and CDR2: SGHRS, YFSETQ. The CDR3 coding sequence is TGCGCCAGCAGCGCACAGGGCGAGAACTATGGCTACACCTTC. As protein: CASSAQGENYGYTF.

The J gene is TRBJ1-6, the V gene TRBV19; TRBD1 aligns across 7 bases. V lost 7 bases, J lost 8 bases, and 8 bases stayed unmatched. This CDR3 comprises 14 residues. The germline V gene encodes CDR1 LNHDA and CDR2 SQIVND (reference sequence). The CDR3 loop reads CASNDDRAYSPLHF. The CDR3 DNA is TGTGCCAGTAATGACGACAGGGCATATTCACCCCTCCACTTT.

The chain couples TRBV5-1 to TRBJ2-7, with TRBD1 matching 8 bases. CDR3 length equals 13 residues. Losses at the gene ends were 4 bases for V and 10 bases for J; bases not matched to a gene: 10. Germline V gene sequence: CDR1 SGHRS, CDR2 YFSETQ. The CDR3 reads CASSTGTGIDQYF. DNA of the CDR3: TGCGCCAGCAGCACTGGGACAGGCATAGATCAGTACTTC.

The CDR3 nucleotides are TGTGCCAGCAGACGGGACAGTAACTATGGCTACACCTTC. Protein product: CASRRDSNYGYTF. The chain joins TRBV7-9 to TRBJ1-2, with 7 bases aligning to TRBD1. The CDR3 has 13 residues. J was trimmed by 1 base and V by 6 bases; bases with no gene match: 2. The germline CDR1 and CDR2 sequences are SEHNR and FQNEAQ (reference sequence). Variable domain in full (rest from reference TRBV7-9 and TRBJ1-2): DTGVSQNPRHKITKRGQNVTFRCDPISEHNRLYWYRQTLGQGPEFLTYFQNEAQLEKSRLLSDRFSAERPKGSFSTLEIQRTEQGDSAMYLCASRRDSNYGYTFGSGTRLTVV.

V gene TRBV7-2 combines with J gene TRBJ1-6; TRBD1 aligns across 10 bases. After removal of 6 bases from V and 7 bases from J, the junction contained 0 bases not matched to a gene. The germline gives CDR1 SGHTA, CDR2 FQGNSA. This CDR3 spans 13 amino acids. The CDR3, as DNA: TGTGCCAGCAGGGGACAGGGGAATTCACCCCTCCACTTT. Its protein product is CASRGQGNSPLHF.

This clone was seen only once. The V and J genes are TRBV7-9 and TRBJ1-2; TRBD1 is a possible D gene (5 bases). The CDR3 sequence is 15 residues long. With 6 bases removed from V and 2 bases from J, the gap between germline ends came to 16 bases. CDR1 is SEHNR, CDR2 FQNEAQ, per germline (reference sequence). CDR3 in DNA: TGTGCCAGCAGACAGGCGGAAAGAGGAAACTATGGCTACACCTTC. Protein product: CASRQAERGNYGYTF.

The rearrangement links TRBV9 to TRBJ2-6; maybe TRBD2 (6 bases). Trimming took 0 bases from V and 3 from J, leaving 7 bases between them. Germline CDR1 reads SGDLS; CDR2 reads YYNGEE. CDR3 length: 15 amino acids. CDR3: CASSVEAGGANVLTF. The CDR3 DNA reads TGTGCCAGCAGCGTAGAAGCGGGTGGGGCCAACGTCCTGACTTTC.

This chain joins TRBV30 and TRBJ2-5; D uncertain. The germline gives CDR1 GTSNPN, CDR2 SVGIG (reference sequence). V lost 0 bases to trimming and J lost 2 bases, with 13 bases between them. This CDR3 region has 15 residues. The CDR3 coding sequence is TGTGCCTGGAGTGTACTCCCCAGCGCTCAAGAGACCCAGTACTTC. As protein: CAWSVLPSAQETQYF.

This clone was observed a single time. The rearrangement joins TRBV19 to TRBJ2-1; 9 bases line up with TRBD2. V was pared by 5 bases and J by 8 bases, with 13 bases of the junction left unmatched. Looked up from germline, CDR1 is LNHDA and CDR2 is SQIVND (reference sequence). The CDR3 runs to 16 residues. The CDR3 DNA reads TGTGCCAGTAGTGGGATAGCGGGAGAAAGTGCAGATGAGCAGTTCTTC. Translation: CASSGIAGESADEQFF.

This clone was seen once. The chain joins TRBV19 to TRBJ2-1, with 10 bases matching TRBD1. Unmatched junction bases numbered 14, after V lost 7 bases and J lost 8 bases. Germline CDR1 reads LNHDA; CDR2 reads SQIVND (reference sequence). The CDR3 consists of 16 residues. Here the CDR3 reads CASNSAPGQGRHEQFF. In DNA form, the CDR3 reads TGTGCCAGTAACTCGGCGCCGGGACAGGGGAGGCATGAGCAGTTCTTC.

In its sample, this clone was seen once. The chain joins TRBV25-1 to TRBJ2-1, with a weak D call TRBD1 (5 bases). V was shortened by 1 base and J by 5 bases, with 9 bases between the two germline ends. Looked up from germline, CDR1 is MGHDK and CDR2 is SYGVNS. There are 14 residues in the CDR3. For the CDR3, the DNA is TGTGCCAGCAGTGAATTAAAGGGGAACAATGAGCAGTTCTTC. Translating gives CASSELKGNNEQFF.

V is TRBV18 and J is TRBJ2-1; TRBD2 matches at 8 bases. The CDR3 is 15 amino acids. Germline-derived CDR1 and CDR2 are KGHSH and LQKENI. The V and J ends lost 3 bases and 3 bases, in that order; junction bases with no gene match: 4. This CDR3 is CASSPVAGGYNEQFF. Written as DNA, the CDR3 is TGTGCCAGCTCACCCGTGGCGGGAGGCTACAATGAGCAGTTCTTC.

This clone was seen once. This chain's CDR3 is CSVWDLSKPYEQYF. The CDR3 DNA reads as TGCAGCGTTTGGGACTTGTCAAAACCTTACGAGCAGTACTTC. J is TRBJ2-7 and V is TRBV29-1; TRBD2 might be the D (6 bases). Germline V lookup: CDR1 SQVTM, CDR2 ANQGSEA. V shed 5 bases and J shed 4 bases, with 18 bases lying between them. The CDR3 runs to 14 residues.

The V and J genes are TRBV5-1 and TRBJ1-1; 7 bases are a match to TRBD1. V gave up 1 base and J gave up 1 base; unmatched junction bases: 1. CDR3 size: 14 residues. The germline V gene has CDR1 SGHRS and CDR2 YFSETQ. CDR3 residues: CASSLRDRNTEAFF. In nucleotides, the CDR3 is TGCGCCAGCAGCTTGCGGGACAGGAACACTGAAGCTTTCTTT.

As DNA, the CDR3 is TGTGCCAGCAGCTTGGAGGGGGCGCACAATGAGCAGTTCTTC. It codes for CASSLEGAHNEQFF. This rearrangement joins TRBV5-4 to TRBJ2-1, with 7 bases lining up with TRBD1. V lost 0 bases and J lost 5; bases outside the gene matches: 2. The germline V gene encodes CDR1 SGHNT and CDR2 YYREEE (reference sequence). The CDR3 has 14 amino acids.

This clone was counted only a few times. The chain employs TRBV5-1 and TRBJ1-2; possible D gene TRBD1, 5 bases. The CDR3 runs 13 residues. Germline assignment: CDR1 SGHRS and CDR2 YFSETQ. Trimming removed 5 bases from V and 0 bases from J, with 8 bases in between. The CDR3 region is CASSTGANYGYTF. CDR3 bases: TGCGCCAGCAGTACAGGAGCTAACTATGGCTACACCTTC.

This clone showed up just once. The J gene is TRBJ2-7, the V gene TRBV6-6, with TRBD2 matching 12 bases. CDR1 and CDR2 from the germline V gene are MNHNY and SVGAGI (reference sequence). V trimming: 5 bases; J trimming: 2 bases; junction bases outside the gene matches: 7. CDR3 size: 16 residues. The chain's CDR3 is CASSKGTSGFTYEQYF. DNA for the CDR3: TGTGCCAGCAGTAAGGGGACTAGCGGGTTCACCTACGAGCAGTACTTC.

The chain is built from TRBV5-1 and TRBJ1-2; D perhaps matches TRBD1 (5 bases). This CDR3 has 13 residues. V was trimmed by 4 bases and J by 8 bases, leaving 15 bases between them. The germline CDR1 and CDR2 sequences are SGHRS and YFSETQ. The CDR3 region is CASSPGGSGGYTF. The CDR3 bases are TGCGCCAGCAGCCCGGGGGGTAGCGGCGGCTACACCTTC.

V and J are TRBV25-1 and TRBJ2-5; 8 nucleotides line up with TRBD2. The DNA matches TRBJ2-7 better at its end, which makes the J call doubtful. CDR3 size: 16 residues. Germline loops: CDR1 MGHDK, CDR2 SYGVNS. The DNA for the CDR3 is TGTGCCAGAAAAGTTGGGGGCGGGGGGTTTTCCTACGAGCAGTACTTC. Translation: CARKVGGGGFSYEQYF.

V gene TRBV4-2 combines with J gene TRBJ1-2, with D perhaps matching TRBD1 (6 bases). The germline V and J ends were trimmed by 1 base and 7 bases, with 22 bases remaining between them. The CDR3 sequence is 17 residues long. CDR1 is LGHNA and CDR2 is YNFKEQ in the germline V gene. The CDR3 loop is CASSQAFGGGDRVGYTF. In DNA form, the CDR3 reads TGTGCCAGCAGCCAAGCGTTCGGCGGGGGCGATCGGGTTGGCTACACCTTC.

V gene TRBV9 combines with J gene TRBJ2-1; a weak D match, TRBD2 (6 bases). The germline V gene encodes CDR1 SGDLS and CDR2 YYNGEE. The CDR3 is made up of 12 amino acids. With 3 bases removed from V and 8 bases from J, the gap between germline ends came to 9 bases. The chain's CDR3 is CASSGREDEQFF. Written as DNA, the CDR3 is TGTGCCAGCAGCGGAAGGGAGGATGAGCAGTTCTTC.

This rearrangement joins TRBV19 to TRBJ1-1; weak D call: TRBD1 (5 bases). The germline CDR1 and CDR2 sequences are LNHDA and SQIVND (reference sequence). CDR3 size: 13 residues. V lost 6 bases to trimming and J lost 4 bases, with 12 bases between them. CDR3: CASRLGGSTEAFF. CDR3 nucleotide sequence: TGTGCCAGTAGACTGGGGGGGAGCACTGAAGCTTTCTTT.